This TCR beta chain was sequenced for a study of shared clonotypes between healthy human individuals (dated by TCRdb to about 2020). Some background on the complete study: Three men and a couple of women, aged 18 to 49 years, made up the cohort. To increase sequencing depth and limit assay-specific biases, different laboratories used diverse techniques to prepare libraries and sequence TCR repertoires. To estimate repertoire size and how much clonotype sharing occurs between individuals, the study deeply sequenced the blood TCR repertoires of five healthy adults. For each donor, CD4 naive and CD4 memory were each run on three plates, CD8 naive on two plates, and CD8 memory on one plate. Between about 0.9 and 9 billion PBMCs per donor were obtained by leukapheresis. Beyond this particular receptor, the publication reports: Larger estimated clonotype richness was generally found for naive subsets than for memory subsets. Pairwise subsampling indicated that sequencing depth was expected to affect the degree of clonotype sharing among donors. Higher generation probabilities were observed for clonotypes shared by all four sorted-subset donors than for non-shared clonotypes. Only blood was sampled, and tissue TCR repertoires likely differ from those in blood. Sharing across several donors was observed for around 5% of naive CD4, about 4% of naive CD8, 2.3% of memory CD4, and about 0.39% of memory CD8 clonotypes. The small number of donors limited the genetic and exposure-history diversity represented. Incomplete sequencing was indicated by rarefaction of sorted-subset datasets, despite the large sequencing depth.

Using the deep immunoSEQ assay, multiplex PCR amplified TCR CDR3 regions from genomic DNA. Genomic DNA extracted from each cell subset was distributed evenly over all wells of several immunoSEQ 96-well plates, and each plate served as one replicate. For sorted subsets, 150 to 200 ng genomic DNA, equal to tens of thousands of T cell genomes, was loaded into each replicate PCR. Purified libraries were measured with a Qubit 3.0 fluorometer, size-checked on a Bioanalyzer 2100, and measured again with the KAPA Library Quantification kit. Every immunoSEQ 96-well plate was sequenced on a separate single-read 150-cycle Illumina NextSeq 550 flow cell. Per the authors' processing: Because the immunoSEQ output included only junctional sequences and no quality scores, the filtering could not be the same as the filtering used for full-length reads. To assign V/J genes and CDR3, sequences were annotated using PyIR, a Python wrapper for IgBLAST v1.9, with IMGT germline references. Any read was removed if the V/J assignment was weak (E-value above 1e-6), the CDR3 was missing, or the read contained stop codons, out-of-frame junctions, or ambiguous translated residues. V3J clonotypes were defined as sequences sharing an identical inferred V gene, J gene, and CDR3 amino acid sequence. Percentage overlap between repertoires was calculated by dividing the number of shared unique clonotypes by the size of the smaller repertoire. Three approaches were used to assess repertoire richness: RTK rarefaction, the Chao1 estimator, and Recon v2.1 estimates of unobserved clonotypes. Generation probabilities for all TCRbeta clonotypes obtained by the gDNA method from a handful of donors were computed using OLGA. Imported from immuneACCESS, the table was reduced by TCRdb to in-frame sequences with V and J called. These copies leave out some clones; in studies compared against another copy, an unresolved V gene accounts for under half, and the cause of the remainder is not known. V and J calls and clone size are given by that table; D and trimming were obtained from the DNA. This sample holds nearly 1 million clones; roughly 72% were observed only once. Together, the top ten hold roughly 1.5% of the sample.

With respect to this clone: Its recognized antigen is unknown. There are no base qualities to consult, and no much larger clone falls within one base.

The germline V gene gives CDR1 as WSHSY and CDR2 as SAAADI. From V the trimming removes 2 bases and from J it removes 0 bases, while the gene matches leave 9 bases of the junction unaccounted for. The CDR3 has 19 amino acids, counting the end cysteine and phenylalanine. Only the CDR3 part of the read is kept: 57 bases, read in frame from the first base. Donors were healthy HIV-negative adults with no recently reported acute infections or vaccinations. All donors were Caucasian adults living in Nashville, Tennessee, USA. CD4+ T cells were enriched by magnetic negative selection, after which naive cells were positively selected on CD45RA and the negative fraction was taken as the memory subset. Blood was obtained by leukapheresis, after which PBMCs were separated by Ficoll-Histopaque density gradient centrifugation and cryopreserved in liquid nitrogen vapor phase. Purity and quantity of every magnetically sorted T cell population were checked by analytical flow cytometry. Genomic DNA was isolated from every sorted fraction and measured by UV absorbance on a Nanodrop 2000c.

Rearrangement joined TRBV10-2 to TRBJ2-6; a stretch of 8 junction bases matches TRBD1. Material for sequencing was memory CD4+ T cells sorted from blood. The cell subset or site tag for this specimen amounts to: CD45RA-negative fraction. The sequence derives from a man in his late teens or twenties in good health. The DNA sequence is TGCGCCAGCAGTGAGGACAGGGGCATCAGTAGCTCTGGGGCCAACGTCCTGACTTTC. The resulting protein is CASSEDRGISSSGANVLTF.